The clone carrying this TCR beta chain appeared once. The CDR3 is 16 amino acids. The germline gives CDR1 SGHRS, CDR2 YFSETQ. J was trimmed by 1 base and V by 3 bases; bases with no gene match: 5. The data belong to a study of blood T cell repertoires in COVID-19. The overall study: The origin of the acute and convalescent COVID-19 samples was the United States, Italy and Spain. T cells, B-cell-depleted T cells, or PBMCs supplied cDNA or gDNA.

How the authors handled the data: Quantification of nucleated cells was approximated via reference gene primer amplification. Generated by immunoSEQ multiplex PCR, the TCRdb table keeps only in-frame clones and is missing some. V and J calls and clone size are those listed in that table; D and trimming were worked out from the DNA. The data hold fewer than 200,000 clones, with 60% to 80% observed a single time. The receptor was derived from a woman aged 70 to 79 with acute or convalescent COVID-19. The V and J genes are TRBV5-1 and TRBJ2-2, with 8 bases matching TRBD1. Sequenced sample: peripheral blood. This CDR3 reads CASSSQGDKNTGELFF. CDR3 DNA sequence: TGCGCCAGCAGCTCACAGGGGGATAAGAACACCGGGGAGCTGTTTTTT.